The 10 T cell receptor beta chains in this list originate from one sample, sequenced in a study of OX40 agonist ivuxolimab in advanced cancers. Data came from immunoSEQ multiplex PCR; TCRdb stores just in-frame clones and leaves some out. Counted here are some 130,000 clones, approximately 94% occurring once; the ten biggest clones make up approximately 0.99%. Sequencing was performed on CD4+ or CD8+ T cells sorted from blood, taken in a trial of the OX40 agonist ivuxolimab. The origin of the receptors is an adult with an advanced solid tumor such as melanoma, head and neck, liver or kidney cancer.

This clone was seen once. CDR3 region: CSVGKRLTNTEAFF. The DNA for the CDR3 is TGCAGCGTAGGAAAAAGACTGACGAACACTGAAGCTTTCTTT. This chain connects TRBV29-1 to TRBJ1-1; no firm D call. With 6 bases removed from V and 1 base from J, the gap between germline ends came to 15 bases. Germline loops: CDR1 SQVTM, CDR2 ANQGSEA. There are 14 residues in the CDR3. Supplemented by reference TRBV29-1 and TRBJ1-1, the full variable domain reads SAVISQKPSRDICQRGTSLTIQCQVDSQVTMMFWYRQQPGQSLTLIATANQGSEATYESGFVIDKFPISRPNLTFSTLTVSNMSPEDSSIYLCSVGKRLTNTEAFFGQGTRLTVV.

The chain couples TRBV6-1 to TRBJ1-1; D is undetermined. Between the trimmed V and J ends, which lost 6 bases and 12 bases, there was a span of 11 bases. CDR1 and CDR2 (germline): MNHNS, SASEGT. This CDR3 comprises 10 residues. The CDR3 spells CASSSPPTFF. In DNA, the CDR3 is TGTGCCAGCAGCTCGCCCCCCACTTTCTTT.

The gene calls are TRBV27 and TRBJ2-3; 7 bases match TRBD1. Trimming took 3 bases from V and 10 from J; bases not matched to a gene: 7. Germline V CDR1 and CDR2: MNHEY, SMNVEV (reference sequence). This CDR3 has 13 residues. Written as DNA, the CDR3 is TGTGCCAGCAGTTTCAGGACCGGACAGGCGCAGTATTTT. Encoded protein: CASSFRTGQAQYF.

The chain uses TRBV10-3 and TRBJ1-1; D remains ambiguous. The germline CDR1 and CDR2 sequences are ENHRY and SYGVKD. The CDR3 is 16 amino acids. Deletions cut 0 bases from V and 1 base from J, with 12 bases between. In DNA, the CDR3 is TGTGCCATCAGTGAGTCGACTCAAGGCAAGAACACTGAAGCTTTCTTT. Amino acid sequence: CAISESTQGKNTEAFF.

The chain uses TRBV4-3 and TRBJ1-2; weak D call: TRBD1 (5 bases). Trimming removed 0 bases from V and 1 base from J, with 6 bases in between. The CDR3 is made up of 14 amino acids. Looked up from germline, CDR1 is LGHNA and CDR2 is YSLEER. The CDR3 nucleotides read TGCGCCAGCAGCCAAGACAGGGATAACTATGGCTACACCTTC. Its protein product is CASSQDRDNYGYTF.

In regard to this clone: One end of the junction varies from germline; a read error may be responsible. The chain employs TRBV4-1 and TRBJ2-4, with 7 bases that match TRBD2. This CDR3 region has 15 residues. CDR1 is MGHRA and CDR2 is YSYEKL in the germline V gene. The CDR3 nucleotides read TGCGCCAGCAGCCACCCGGGAGGAGGGAAAAACCTTCAGTACTTC. It encodes CASSHPGGGKNLQYF.

V and J are TRBV29-1 and TRBJ2-3; TRBD1 agrees at 10 bases. V was clipped by 5 bases and J by 0 bases; unmatched bases: 8. The germline V gene has CDR1 SQVTM and CDR2 ANQGSEA. The CDR3 contains 16 residues. The CDR3 spells CSVLTRDRGSTDTQYF. The CDR3 bases are TGCAGCGTTTTGACCCGGGACAGGGGAAGCACAGATACGCAGTATTTT.

The rearrangement joins TRBV14 to TRBJ2-3; 9 bases match TRBD2. The length of the CDR3 is 16 residues. The trim removed 4 bases at V and 0 bases at J, leaving 5 bases unmatched. Germline CDR1 reads SGHDN; CDR2 reads FVKESK. This CDR3 is CASSRRLAASTDTQYF. The CDR3 nucleotides are TGTGCCAGCAGCCGACGACTAGCGGCTAGCACAGATACGCAGTATTTT.

The chain couples TRBV10-3 to TRBJ2-7; the D is unclear. CDR1 is ENHRY, CDR2 SYGVKD, per germline. The length of the CDR3 is 11 residues. V lost 5 bases and J lost 4, with 6 bases in between. The CDR3 nucleotides are TGTGCCATCAGTATCTATTACGAGCAGTACTTC. As protein: CAISIYYEQYF.

The rearrangement joins TRBV11-2 to TRBJ1-4; tentatively, D is TRBD1 (6 bases). Germline CDR1 is SGHAT and CDR2 is FQNNGV. The CDR3 is 15 amino acids. Trimming took off 5 bases at V and 0 bases at J, with 10 bases between the two ends. Here the CDR3 DNA reads TGTGCCAGCAGCCAGTCAGGGGCAACTAATGAAAAACTGTTTTTT. Its protein product is CASSQSGATNEKLFF.